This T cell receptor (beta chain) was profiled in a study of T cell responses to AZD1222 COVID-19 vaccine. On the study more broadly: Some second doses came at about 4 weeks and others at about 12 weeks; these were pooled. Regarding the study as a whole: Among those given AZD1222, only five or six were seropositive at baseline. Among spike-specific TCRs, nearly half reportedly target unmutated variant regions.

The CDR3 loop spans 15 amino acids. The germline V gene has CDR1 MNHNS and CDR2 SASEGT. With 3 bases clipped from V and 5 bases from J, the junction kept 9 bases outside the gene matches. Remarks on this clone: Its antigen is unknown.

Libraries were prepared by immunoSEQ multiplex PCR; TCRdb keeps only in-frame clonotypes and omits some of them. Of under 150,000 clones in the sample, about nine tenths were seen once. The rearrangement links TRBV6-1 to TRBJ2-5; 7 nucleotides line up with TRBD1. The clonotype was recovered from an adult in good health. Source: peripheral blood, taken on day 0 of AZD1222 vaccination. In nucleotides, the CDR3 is TGTGCCAGCAGTGACCTGACAGGGCCCCAGGAGACCCAGTACTTC. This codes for CASSDLTGPQETQYF.